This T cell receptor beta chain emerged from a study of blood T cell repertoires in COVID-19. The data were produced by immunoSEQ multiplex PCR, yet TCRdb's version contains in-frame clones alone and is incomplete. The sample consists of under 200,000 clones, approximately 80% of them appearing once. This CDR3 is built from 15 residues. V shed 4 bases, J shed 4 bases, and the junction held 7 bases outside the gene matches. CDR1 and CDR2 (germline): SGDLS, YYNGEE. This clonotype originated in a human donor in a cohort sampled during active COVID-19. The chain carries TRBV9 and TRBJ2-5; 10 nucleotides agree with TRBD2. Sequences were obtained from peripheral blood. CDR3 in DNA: TGTGCCAGCAGCCCCTCTAGCGGGAGTAGAGAGACCCAGTACTTC. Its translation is CASSPSSGSRETQYF.